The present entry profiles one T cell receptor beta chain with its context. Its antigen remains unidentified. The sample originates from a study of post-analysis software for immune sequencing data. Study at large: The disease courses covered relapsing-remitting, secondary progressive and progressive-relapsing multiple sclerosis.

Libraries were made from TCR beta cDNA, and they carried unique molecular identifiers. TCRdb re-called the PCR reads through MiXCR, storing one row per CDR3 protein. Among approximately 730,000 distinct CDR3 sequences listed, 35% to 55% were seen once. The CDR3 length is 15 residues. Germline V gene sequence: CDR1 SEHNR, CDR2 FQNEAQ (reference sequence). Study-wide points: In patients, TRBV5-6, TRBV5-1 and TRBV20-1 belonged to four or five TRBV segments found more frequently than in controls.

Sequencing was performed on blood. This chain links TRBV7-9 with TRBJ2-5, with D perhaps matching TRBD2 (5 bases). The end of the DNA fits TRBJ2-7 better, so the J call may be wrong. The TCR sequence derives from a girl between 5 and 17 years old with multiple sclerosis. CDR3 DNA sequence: TGTGCCAGCACCCCAGGACTCCCGCGGTTGTACGAGCAGTACTTC. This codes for CASTPGLPRLYEQYF.